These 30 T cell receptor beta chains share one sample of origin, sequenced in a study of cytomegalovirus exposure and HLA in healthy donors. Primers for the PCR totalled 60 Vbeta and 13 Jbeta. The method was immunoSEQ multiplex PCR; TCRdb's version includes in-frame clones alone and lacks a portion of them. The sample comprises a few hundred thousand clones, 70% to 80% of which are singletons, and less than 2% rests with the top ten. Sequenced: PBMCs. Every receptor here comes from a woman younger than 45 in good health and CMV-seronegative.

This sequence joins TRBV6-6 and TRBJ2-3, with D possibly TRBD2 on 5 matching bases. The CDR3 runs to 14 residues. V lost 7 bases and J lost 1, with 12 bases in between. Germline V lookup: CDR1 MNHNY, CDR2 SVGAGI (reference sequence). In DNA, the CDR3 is TGTGCCAGCATGAGGGATCAAGGCACAGATACGCAGTATTTT. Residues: CASMRDQGTDTQYF.

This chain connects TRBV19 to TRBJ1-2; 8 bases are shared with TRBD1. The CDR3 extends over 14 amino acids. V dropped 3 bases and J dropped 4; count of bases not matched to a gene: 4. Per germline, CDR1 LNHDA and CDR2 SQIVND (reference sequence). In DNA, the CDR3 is TGTGCCAGTAGTATCAGGGGGCGCAGCTATGGCTACACCTTC. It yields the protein CASSIRGRSYGYTF.

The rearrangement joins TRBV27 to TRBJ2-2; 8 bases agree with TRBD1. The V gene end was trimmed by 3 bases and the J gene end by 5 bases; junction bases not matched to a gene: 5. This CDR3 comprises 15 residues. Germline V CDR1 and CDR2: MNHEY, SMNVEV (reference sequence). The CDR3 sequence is CASSFQGAITGELFF. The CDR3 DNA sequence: TGTGCCAGCAGTTTCCAGGGGGCAATAACCGGGGAGCTGTTTTTT.

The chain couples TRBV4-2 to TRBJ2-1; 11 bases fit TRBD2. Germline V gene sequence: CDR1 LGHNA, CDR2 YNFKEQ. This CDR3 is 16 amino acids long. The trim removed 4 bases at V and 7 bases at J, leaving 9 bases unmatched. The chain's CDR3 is CASSLPTSGMGNEQFF. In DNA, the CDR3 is TGTGCCAGCAGCCTACCGACTAGCGGGATGGGGAATGAGCAGTTCTTC.

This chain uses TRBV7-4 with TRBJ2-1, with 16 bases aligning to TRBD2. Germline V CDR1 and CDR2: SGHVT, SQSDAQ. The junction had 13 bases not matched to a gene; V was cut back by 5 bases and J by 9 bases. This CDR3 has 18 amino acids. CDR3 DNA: TGTGCCAGCAGCACCGTAATCGGGACTAGCGGGGGGGCTGTTGAGCAGTTCTTC. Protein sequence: CASSTVIGTSGGAVEQFF.

CDR3 region: CASGLGLAGGPIADTQYF. CDR3 bases: TGTGCTAGTGGTTTGGGACTAGCGGGGGGGCCCATCGCAGATACGCAGTATTTT. The chain is built from TRBV12-5 and TRBJ2-3; TRBD2 agrees at 14 bases. V lost 1 base and J lost 4; bases outside the gene matches: 7. Looked up from germline, CDR1 is LGHNT and CDR2 is FRNRAP. The CDR3 consists of 18 residues.

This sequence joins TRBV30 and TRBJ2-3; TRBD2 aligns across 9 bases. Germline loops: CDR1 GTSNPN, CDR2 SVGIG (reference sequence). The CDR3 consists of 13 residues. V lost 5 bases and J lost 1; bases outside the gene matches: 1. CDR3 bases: TGTGCCTGGGAGCGGGGGGGCACAGATACGCAGTATTTT. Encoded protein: CAWERGGTDTQYF.

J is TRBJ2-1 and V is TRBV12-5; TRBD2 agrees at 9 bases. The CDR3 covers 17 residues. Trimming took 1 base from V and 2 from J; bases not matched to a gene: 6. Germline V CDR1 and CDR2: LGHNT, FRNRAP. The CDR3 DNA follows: TGTGCTAGTGGTTTGGACTCAGCGGGAGGTACCTACAATGAGCAGTTCTTC. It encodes CASGLDSAGGTYNEQFF.

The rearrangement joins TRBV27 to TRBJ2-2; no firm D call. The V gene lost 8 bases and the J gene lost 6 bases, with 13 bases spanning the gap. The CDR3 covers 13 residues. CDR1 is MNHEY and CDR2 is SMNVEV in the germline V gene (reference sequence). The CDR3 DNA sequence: TGTGCCAGCGCCCTGGGCAGTTCCGGGGAGCTGTTTTTT. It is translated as CASALGSSGELFF.

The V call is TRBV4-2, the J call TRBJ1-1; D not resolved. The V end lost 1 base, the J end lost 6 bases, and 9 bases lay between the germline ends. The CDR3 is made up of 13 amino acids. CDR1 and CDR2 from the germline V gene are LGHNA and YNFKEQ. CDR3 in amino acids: CASSQAPGAEAFF. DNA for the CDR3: TGTGCCAGCAGCCAAGCTCCGGGAGCTGAAGCTTTCTTT.

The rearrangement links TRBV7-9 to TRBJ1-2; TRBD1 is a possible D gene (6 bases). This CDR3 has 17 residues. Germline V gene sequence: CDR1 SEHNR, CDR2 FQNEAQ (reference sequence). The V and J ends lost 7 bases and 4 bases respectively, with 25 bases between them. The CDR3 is CASTSTLGGDPFYGYTF. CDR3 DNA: TGTGCCAGCACCTCCACGTTAGGGGGGGACCCTTTCTATGGCTACACCTTC.

The CDR3 sequence: CASSLTTGTGMNTEAFF. The CDR3 DNA reads as TGTGCCAGCAGCCTAACAACTGGGACAGGTATGAACACTGAAGCTTTCTTT. The V gene is TRBV9, the J gene TRBJ1-1, with 8 bases aligning to TRBD1. The CDR3 sequence is 17 residues long. The germline V gene encodes CDR1 SGDLS and CDR2 YYNGEE. The ends lost 4 bases at V and 0 bases at J; junction bases unmatched: 11.

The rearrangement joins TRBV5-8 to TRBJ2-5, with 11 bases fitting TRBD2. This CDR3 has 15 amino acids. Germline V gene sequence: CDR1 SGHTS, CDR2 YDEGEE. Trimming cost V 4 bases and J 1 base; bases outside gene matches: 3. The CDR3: CASSTGLAAQETQYF. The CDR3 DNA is TGTGCCAGCAGCACGGGACTAGCGGCCCAAGAGACCCAGTACTTC.

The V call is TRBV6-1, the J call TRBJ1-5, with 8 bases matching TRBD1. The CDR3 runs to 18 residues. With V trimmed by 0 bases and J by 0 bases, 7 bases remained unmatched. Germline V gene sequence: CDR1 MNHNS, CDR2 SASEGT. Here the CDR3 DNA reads TGTGCCAGCAGTGAAGCGGGCAGGGGGCCTAATAGCAATCAGCCCCAGCATTTT. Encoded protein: CASSEAGRGPNSNQPQHF.

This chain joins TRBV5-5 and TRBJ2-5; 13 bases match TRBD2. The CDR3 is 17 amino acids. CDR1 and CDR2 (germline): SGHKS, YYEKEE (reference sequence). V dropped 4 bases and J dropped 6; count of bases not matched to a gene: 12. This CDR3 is CASSPFPGLAGVKTQYF. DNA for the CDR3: TGTGCCAGCAGCCCCTTTCCTGGACTAGCGGGAGTAAAGACCCAGTACTTC.

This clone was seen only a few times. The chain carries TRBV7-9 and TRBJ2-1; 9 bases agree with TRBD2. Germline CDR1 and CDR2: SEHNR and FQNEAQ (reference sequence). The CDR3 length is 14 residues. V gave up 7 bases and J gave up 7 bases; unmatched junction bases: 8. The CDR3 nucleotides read TGTGCCAGCATTCCTAGCGGGGAAAGGAATGAGCAGTTCTTC. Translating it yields CASIPSGERNEQFF.

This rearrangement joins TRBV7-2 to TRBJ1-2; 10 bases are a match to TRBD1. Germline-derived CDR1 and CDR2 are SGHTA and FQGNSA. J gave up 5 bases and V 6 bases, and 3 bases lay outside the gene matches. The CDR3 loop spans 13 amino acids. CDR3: CASREGQGYGYTF. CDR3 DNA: TGTGCCAGCAGGGAGGGACAGGGGTATGGCTACACCTTC.

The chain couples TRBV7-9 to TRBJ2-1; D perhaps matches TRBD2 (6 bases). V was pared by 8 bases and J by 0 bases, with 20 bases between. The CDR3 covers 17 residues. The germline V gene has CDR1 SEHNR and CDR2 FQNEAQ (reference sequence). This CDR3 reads CASSLNAGFDSYNEQFF. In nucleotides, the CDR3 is TGTGCCAGCTCCTTAAACGCGGGATTTGACTCCTACAATGAGCAGTTCTTC.

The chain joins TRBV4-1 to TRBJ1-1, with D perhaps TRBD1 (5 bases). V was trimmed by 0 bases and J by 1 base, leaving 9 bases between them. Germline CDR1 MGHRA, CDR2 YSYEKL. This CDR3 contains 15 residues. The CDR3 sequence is CASSQDPGANTEAFF. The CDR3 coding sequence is TGCGCCAGCAGCCAAGATCCTGGGGCGAACACTGAAGCTTTCTTT.

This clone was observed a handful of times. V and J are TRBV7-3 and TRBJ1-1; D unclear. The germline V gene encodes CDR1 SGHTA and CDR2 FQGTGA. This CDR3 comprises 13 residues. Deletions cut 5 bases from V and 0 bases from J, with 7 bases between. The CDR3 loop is CASSLDMNTEAFF. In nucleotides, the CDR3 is TGTGCCAGCAGCCTTGACATGAACACTGAAGCTTTCTTT.

The CDR3 sequence is CASSIGSQGSNQPQHF. The DNA for the CDR3 is TGTGCCAGTAGTATAGGGTCACAGGGAAGCAATCAGCCCCAGCATTTT. This rearrangement joins TRBV19 to TRBJ1-5; a possible D gene is TRBD1 (6 bases). The CDR3 loop spans 16 amino acids. V was trimmed by 1 base and J by 1 base, leaving 11 bases between them. CDR1 LNHDA and CDR2 SQIVND come from the germline V gene (reference sequence).

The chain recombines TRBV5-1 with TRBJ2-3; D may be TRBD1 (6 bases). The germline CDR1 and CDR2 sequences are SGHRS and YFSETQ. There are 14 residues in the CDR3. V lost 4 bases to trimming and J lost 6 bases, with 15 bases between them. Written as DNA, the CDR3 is TGCGCCAGCAGCGCCGGAACCCAGGGGGATACGCAGTATTTT. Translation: CASSAGTQGDTQYF.

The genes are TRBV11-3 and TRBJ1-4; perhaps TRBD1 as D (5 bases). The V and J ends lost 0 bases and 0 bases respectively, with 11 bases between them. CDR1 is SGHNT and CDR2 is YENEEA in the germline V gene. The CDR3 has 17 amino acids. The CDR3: CASSLDLETATNEKLFF. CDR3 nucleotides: TGTGCCAGCAGCTTAGATCTTGAGACAGCAACTAATGAAAAACTGTTTTTT.

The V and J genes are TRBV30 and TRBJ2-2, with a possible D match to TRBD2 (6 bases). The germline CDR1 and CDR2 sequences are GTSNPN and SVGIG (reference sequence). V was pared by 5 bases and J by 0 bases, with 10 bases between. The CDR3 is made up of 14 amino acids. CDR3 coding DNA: TGTGCCTGGGCAGCGGGTACGAACACCGGGGAGCTGTTTTTT. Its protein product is CAWAAGTNTGELFF. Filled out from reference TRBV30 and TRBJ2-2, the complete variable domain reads SQTIHQWPATLVQPVGSPLSLECTVEGTSNPNLYWYRQAAGRGLQLLFYSVGIGQISSEVPQNLSASRPQDRQFILSSKKLLLSDSGFYLCAWAAGTNTGELFFGEGSRLTVL.

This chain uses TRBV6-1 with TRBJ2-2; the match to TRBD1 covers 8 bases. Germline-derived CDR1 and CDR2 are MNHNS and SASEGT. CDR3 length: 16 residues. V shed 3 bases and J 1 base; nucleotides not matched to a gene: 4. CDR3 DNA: TGTGCCAGCAGTGAGAGGGACAGGATGAACACCGGGGAGCTGTTTTTT. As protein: CASSERDRMNTGELFF.

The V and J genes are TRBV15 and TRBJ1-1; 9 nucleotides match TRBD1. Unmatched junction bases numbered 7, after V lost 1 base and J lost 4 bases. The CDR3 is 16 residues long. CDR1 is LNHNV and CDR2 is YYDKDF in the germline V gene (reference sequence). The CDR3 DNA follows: TGTGCCACCAGCAGAGGGGGGACAGGGCGGATCACTGAAGCTTTCTTT. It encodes CATSRGGTGRITEAFF.

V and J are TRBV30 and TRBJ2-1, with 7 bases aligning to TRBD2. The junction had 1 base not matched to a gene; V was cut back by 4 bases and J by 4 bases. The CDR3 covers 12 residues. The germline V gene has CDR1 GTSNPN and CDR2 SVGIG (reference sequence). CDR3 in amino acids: CAWTSGYNEQFF. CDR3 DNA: TGTGCCTGGACTAGCGGATACAATGAGCAGTTCTTC.

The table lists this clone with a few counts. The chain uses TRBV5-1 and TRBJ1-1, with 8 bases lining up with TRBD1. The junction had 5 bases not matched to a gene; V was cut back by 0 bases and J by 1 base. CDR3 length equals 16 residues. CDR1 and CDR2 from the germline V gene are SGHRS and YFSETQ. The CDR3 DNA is TGCGCCAGCAGCTTGGCCGGACAGGGTGCGAACACTGAAGCTTTCTTT. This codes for CASSLAGQGANTEAFF. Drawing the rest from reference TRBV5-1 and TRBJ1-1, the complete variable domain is KAGVTQTPRYLIKTRGQQVTLSCSPISGHRSVSWYQQTPGQGLQFLFEYFSETQRNKGNFPGRFSGRQFSNSRSEMNVSTLELGDSALYLCASSLAGQGANTEAFFGQGTRLTVV.

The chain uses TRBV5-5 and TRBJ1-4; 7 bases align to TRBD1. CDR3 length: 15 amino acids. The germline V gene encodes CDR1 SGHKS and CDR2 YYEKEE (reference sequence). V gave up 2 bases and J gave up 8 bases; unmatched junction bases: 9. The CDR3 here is CASSFRGQREEKLFF. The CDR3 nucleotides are TGTGCCAGCAGCTTCCGGGGACAGAGGGAAGAAAAACTGTTTTTT.

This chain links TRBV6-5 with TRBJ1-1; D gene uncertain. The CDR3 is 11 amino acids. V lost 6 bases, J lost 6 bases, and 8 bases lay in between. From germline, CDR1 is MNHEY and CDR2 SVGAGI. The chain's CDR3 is CASRIGAEAFF. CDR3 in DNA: TGTGCCAGCAGGATCGGGGCTGAAGCTTTCTTT.